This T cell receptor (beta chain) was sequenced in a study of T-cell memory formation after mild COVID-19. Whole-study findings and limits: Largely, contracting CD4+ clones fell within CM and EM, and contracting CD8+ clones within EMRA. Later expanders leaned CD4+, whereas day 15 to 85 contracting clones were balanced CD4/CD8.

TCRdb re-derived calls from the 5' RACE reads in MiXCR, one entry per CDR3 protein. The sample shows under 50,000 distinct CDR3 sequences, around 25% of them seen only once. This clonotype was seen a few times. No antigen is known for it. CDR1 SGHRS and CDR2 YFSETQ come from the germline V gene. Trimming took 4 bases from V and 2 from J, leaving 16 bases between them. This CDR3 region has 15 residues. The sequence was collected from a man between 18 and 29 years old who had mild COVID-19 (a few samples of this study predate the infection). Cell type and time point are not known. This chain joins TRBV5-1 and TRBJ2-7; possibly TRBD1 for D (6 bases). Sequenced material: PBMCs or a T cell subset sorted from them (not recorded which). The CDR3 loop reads CASSPPQGLTYEQYF. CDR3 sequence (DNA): TGCGCCAGCAGCCCGCCGCAGGGGCTGACCTACGAGCAGTACTTC.